These 4 T cell receptor beta chains were sequenced from one sample in a study of cytomegalovirus exposure and HLA in healthy donors. The PCR had 60 Vbeta and 13 Jbeta primers. TCRdb's table, derived via immunoSEQ multiplex PCR, lists solely in-frame clones and lacks some. Of 140,000 to 150,000 clones listed, over 55% were seen once; the top ten hold roughly 2%. The sequenced sample was PBMCs. These receptors all stem from a man aged 40-49 years in good health and CMV-seronegative.

V gene TRBV30 combines with J gene TRBJ2-3, with D possibly matching TRBD1 (6 bases). V dropped 2 bases and J dropped 0 bases, with 12 bases sitting between them. In germline, CDR1 is GTSNPN, CDR2 SVGIG (reference sequence). The CDR3 extends over 15 amino acids. CDR3 loop: CAWSPGDTSTDTQYF. The CDR3, as DNA: TGTGCCTGGAGTCCAGGGGACACCAGCACAGATACGCAGTATTTT.

This clone was picked up many times. This chain connects TRBV4-3 to TRBJ2-3; 13 nucleotides agree with TRBD2. The CDR3 is 16 residues long. The J segment lost 4 bases and the V segment lost 0 bases, leaving 1 base of the junction unmatched. Germline assignment: CDR1 LGHNA and CDR2 YSLEER. CDR3 bases: TGCGCCAGCAGCCAAGAACTAGCGGGAGGGCCAGATACGCAGTATTTT. Protein sequence: CASSQELAGGPDTQYF.

V is TRBV6-6 and J is TRBJ2-7, with TRBD1 matching 7 bases. The CDR3 has 16 residues. After removal of 0 bases from V and 0 bases from J, the junction contained 5 bases not matched to a gene. Germline CDR1 is MNHNY and CDR2 is SVGAGI (reference sequence). The CDR3 protein is CASSYSSGTASYEQYF. The CDR3, as DNA: TGTGCCAGCAGTTACTCGTCGGGGACAGCCTCCTACGAGCAGTACTTC.

This chain links TRBV9 with TRBJ2-7, with D possibly TRBD2 on 5 matching bases. Germline CDR1 is SGDLS and CDR2 is YYNGEE. The CDR3 sequence is 15 residues long. Between the trimmed V and J ends, which lost 4 bases and 0 bases, there was a span of 14 bases. The CDR3 region has the DNA TGTGCCAGCAGCCCTCGGGATTCGCTCTCCTACGAGCAGTACTTC. Translation: CASSPRDSLSYEQYF.